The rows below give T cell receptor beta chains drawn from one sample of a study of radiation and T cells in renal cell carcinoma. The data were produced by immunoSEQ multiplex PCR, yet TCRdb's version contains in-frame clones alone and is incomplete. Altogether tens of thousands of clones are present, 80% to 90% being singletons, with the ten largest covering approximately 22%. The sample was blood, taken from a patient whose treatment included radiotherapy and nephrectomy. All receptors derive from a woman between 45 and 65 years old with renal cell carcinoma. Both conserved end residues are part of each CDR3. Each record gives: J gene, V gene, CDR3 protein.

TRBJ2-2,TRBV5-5,CASSPGGTTRTGELFF
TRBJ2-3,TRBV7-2,CASSLGTSGSQQYF
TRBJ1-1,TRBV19,CASSLTGVTEAFF
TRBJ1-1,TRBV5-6,CASSFWASEREAFF
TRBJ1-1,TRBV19,CASKADRGSTEAFF
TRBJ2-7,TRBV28,CASSLGPAGYEQYF
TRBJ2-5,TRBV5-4,CASSLVSSGGAETQYF
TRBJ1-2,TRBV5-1,CASGRDVTGGLPSF
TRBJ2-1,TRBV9,CASSVGEYEQFF
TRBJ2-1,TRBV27,CASSTGLADEQFF
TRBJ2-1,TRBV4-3,CASSQDRASYNEQFF
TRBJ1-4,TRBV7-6,CASSLIQDTEKLFF
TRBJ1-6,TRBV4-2,CASSQPPTGGGSPLHF
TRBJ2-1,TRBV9,CASSTGQGTSSYNEQFF
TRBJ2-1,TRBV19,CASRVGGLAHNEQFF
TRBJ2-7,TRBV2,CASSEAGGGEQFLGQYF
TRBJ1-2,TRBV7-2,CASSLRQINVYTF
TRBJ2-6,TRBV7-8,CASRITGTGANVLTF
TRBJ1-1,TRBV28,CASSPGTPNTEAFF
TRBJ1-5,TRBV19,CASSKTANQPQHF
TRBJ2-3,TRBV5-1,CASSGDRVDTQYF
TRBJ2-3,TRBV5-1,CASSWTTSGRAGDTQYF
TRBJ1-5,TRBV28,CASSPLDLYSNQPQHF
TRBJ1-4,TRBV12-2,CAPRVSNEKLFF
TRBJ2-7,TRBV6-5,CASTGLEDSSEQYF
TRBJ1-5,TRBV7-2,CASSLVWQGGGSNQPQHF
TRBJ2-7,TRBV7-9,CASSPRTEVYEQYF
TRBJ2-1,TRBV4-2,CASSQDPLQTVEQFF
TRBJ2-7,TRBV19,CASSVDRGRRGEQYF
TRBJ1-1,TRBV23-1,CASSLYRDNEGNTEAFF
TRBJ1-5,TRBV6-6,CASSYEANSQPQHF
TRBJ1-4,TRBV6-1,CASRTGAGGEKLFF
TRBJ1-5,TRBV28,CASNNRVTGSNQPQHF
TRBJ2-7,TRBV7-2,CASSLRHDPTGARTYEQYF
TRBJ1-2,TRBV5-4,CASSPWSGNYGYTF
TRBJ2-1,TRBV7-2,CASSPTTWTDYNEQFF
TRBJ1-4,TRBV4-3,CASSSVAGGSGEKLFF
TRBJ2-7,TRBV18,CASSPPSGTYEQYF
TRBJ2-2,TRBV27,CASSQTPGELFF
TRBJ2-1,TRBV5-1,CASSLGLSYNEQFF
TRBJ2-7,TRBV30,CAWSLPDRPTYEQYF
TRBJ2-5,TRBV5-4,CASSYGTSGIGRQAQYF
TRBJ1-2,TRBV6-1,CASSEAHRRQINYGYTF
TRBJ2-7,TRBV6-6,CASMGTGYYEQYF
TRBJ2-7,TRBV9,CASSADGGGVHEQYF
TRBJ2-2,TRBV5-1,CASSLGGGNTGELFF
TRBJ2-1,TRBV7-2,CASSLNRADNEQFF
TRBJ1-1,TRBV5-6,CASSQGRGDGTEAFF
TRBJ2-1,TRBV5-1,CASSPQGTPSNEQFF
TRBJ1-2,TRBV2,CASGLQGKVKGYTF
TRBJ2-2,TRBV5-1,CASSFQGWAGELFF
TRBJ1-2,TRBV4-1,CASSQLGQGYYGYTF
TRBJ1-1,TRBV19,CASSPGGNTEAFF
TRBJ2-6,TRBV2,CASSGQGSSGANVLTF
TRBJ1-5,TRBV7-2,CASSLVLGNQPQHF
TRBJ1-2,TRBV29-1,CSVEPGNYGYTF
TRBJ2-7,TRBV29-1,CSVFSTGTRTYEQYF
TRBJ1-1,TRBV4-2,CASSQDPADPTEAFF
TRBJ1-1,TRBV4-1,CASSQDRGDGAFF
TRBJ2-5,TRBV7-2,CASSLGGSQETQYF